This TCR beta chain originates from a study of blood T cells in healthy people across ages. The sample providers were healthy Caucasian people from Russia, aged about 6 to 95. Every participating donor contributed 8 to 10 milliliters of peripheral blood through a draw. Total RNA extracted from each sample amounted to at least 6 micrograms. Sample-barcoded 5' priming and a J-beta primer mix drove a second PCR of roughly 7 to 11 cycles. TCRdb fed the 5' RACE reads into MiXCR, producing one record per CDR3 protein. The sample lists some 1.5 million distinct CDR3 sequences, less than 45% occurring once. The V and J ends lost 6 bases and 3 bases respectively, with 16 bases between them. The CDR3 contains 15 residues. Germline V gives CDR1 MNHNS, CDR2 SASEGT. Points from the study as a whole: Among T cells, TCR beta diversity per million cells dropped roughly linearly as age rose.

Regarding this clonotype: The antigen is unknown.

Sequencing was performed on blood. The rearrangement joins TRBV6-1 to TRBJ2-3, with D tentatively TRBD1 (6 bases). This sequence originates from a woman aged 18-29 years in good health. The DNA of the CDR3 is TGTGCCAGCAGGGTAAACAGGGTAGGAACAGATACGCAGTATTTT. Protein: CASRVNRVGTDTQYF.